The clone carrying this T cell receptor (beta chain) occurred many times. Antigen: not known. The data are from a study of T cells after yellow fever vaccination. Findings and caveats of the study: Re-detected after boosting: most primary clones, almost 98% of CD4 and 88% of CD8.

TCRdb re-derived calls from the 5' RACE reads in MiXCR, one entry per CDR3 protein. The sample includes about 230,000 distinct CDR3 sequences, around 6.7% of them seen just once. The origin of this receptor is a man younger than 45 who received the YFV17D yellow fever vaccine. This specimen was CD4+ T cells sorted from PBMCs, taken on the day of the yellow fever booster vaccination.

The CDR3 region is CSARDGYTF. CDR3 coding DNA: TGCAGTGCTAGAGACGGCTACACCTTC. The chain couples TRBV20-1 to TRBJ1-2; no definite D call. Trimming took off 0 bases at V and 8 bases at J, with 1 base between the two ends. The germline V gene has CDR1 DFQATT and CDR2 SNEGSKA (reference sequence). The CDR3 has 9 amino acids.